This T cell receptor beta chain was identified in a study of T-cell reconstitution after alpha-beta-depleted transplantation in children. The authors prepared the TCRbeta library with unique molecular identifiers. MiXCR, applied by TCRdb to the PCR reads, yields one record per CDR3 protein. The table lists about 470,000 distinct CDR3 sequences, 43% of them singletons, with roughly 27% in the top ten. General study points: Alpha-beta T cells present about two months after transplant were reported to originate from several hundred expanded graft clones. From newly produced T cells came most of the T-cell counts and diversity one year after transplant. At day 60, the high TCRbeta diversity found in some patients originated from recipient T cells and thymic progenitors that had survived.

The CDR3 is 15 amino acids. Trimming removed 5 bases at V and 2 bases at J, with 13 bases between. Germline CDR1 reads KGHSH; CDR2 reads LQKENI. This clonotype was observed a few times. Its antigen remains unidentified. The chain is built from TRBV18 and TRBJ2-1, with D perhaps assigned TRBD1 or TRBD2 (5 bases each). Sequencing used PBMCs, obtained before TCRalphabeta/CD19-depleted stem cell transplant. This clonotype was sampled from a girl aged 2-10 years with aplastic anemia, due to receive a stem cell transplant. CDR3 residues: CASSSGTATYNEQFF. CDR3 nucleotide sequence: TGTGCCAGCTCATCCGGGACGGCTACCTACAATGAGCAGTTCTTC.